This is a list of T cell receptor beta chains from one sample in a study of T cell clones after liver transplantation. Assay used: immunoSEQ multiplex PCR; TCRdb lists only in-frame clones, some missing. The data hold 45,000 or so clones, with 85% to 90% observed a single time. The sample here was CD4+ T cells from blood, taken 24 months after liver transplant. These TCRs come from a human patient who received a liver transplant. Certain T cells may be donor cells from the graft. The CDR3 runs from the conserved cysteine through the conserved F or W. The order of the fields is clone size, V gene, J gene, D gene, CDR3 protein, CDR3 DNA. The D gene is left open where the match is weak. Clone size is given for some rows only: seen once, a few or many times, or a class if the clone is expanded.

NA	TRBV7-3	TRBJ1-2	NA	CASSSRQAGGYTF	TGTGCCAGCAGCTCCAGACAGGCTGGAGGCTACACCTTC
NA	TRBV7-8	TRBJ1-1	NA	CASSPGGAETEAFF	TGTGCCAGCAGCCCCGGGGGGGCGGAGACTGAAGCTTTCTTT
NA	TRBV2	TRBJ2-6	NA	CASSEEGGGANVLTF	TGTGCCAGCAGTGAAGAGGGCGGTGGGGCCAACGTCCTGACTTTC
few	TRBV27	TRBJ1-1	TRBD1	CASRPDRSNTEAFF	TGTGCCAGCAGGCCGGACAGGTCGAACACTGAAGCTTTCTTT
NA	TRBV16	TRBJ1-3	NA	CASSQTTGTGNTIYF	TGTGCCAGCAGCCAAACAACAGGGACTGGAAACACCATATATTTT
NA	TRBV2	TRBJ2-5	TRBD2	CASSTGTSSKRGETQYF	TGTGCCAGCAGTACCGGGACTAGCTCGAAAAGGGGGGAGACCCAGTACTTC
NA	TRBV7-8	TRBJ1-2	NA	CASSSQAQTRGYTF	TGTGCCAGCAGCTCCCAAGCGCAGACCCGGGGCTACACCTTC
NA	TRBV11-2	TRBJ2-2	TRBD2	CASSVSSGSGGELFF	TGTGCCAGCAGCGTCTCTAGCGGGAGTGGCGGGGAGCTGTTTTTT
NA	TRBV18	TRBJ1-2	NA	CASSLSGASLRNYGYTF	TGTGCCAGCTCACTTTCAGGGGCCTCCCTCAGGAACTATGGCTACACCTTC
NA	TRBV28	TRBJ2-2	NA	CASSEFRRMGENTGELFF	TGTGCCAGCAGTGAGTTCAGGAGAATGGGAGAGAACACCGGGGAGCTGTTTTTT
NA	TRBV25-1	TRBJ2-1	TRBD2	CASSSPSGGIYNEQFF	TGTGCCAGCAGTTCGCCTAGCGGGGGGATCTACAATGAGCAGTTCTTC
NA	TRBV5-6	TRBJ2-3	TRBD2	CASSLRTSGSTDTQYF	TGTGCCAGCAGCCTGCGGACTAGCGGGAGCACAGATACGCAGTATTTT
NA	TRBV28	TRBJ2-7	TRBD1	CASSPRTGRFEQYF	TGTGCCAGCAGTCCCCGGACAGGGAGGTTCGAGCAGTACTTC
once	TRBV19	TRBJ2-5	TRBD2	CASSIPGGLAGQETQYF	TGTGCCAGTAGTATACCAGGAGGACTAGCGGGCCAAGAGACCCAGTACTTC
NA	TRBV10-1	TRBJ2-1	TRBD2	CASMTSLSSTYNEQFF	TGCGCCAGCATGACTAGCCTCAGCAGCACCTACAATGAGCAGTTCTTC
NA	TRBV7-9	TRBJ2-3	TRBD2	CASSATSGRTDTQYF	TGTGCCAGCAGCGCGACTAGCGGACGCACAGATACGCAGTATTTT
NA	TRBV30	TRBJ1-2	TRBD1	CAWLGTGVGYTF	TGTGCCTGGCTGGGGACAGGTGTAGGCTACACCTTC
NA	TRBV27	TRBJ2-2	TRBD2	CASSPLLAGRVGELFF	TGTGCCAGCAGCCCATTACTAGCGGGAAGGGTCGGGGAGCTGTTTTTT
NA	TRBV15	TRBJ1-5	NA	CATSRGPLRAQHF	TGTGCCACCAGCAGAGGCCCGTTGAGAGCCCAGCATTTT
NA	TRBV28	TRBJ1-2	NA	CASSLGGNGVGYTF	TGTGCCAGCAGTTTAGGCGGCAACGGGGTGGGCTACACCTTC
NA	TRBV28	TRBJ1-1	TRBD1	CASSFRSGGETEAFF	TGTGCCAGCAGTTTCAGATCAGGGGGCGAGACTGAAGCTTTCTTT
NA	TRBV5-8	TRBJ2-1	NA	CASSLLAFYEQFF	TGTGCCAGCAGCTTACTAGCTTTCTATGAGCAGTTCTTC
once	TRBV19	TRBJ2-1	NA	CASRTYNEQFF	TGTGCCAGTCGAACCTACAATGAGCAGTTCTTC
NA	TRBV25-1	TRBJ2-1	TRBD2	CASSRLAGGVGEQFF	TGTGCCAGCAGTAGACTAGCGGGGGGCGTAGGTGAGCAGTTCTTC
NA	TRBV19	TRBJ2-1	TRBD2	CASSSRTWTSHEQFF	TGTGCCAGTAGTTCTCGAACTTGGACTAGCCATGAGCAGTTCTTC
NA	TRBV6-1	TRBJ2-2	NA	CASSEGPNTGELFF	TGTGCCAGCAGTGAAGGACCGAACACCGGGGAGCTGTTTTTT
NA	TRBV29-1	TRBJ1-1	NA	CSVRPSGDTEAFF	TGCAGCGTTAGACCGTCAGGGGACACTGAAGCTTTCTTT
NA	TRBV7-2	TRBJ1-5	NA	CASSAVSNQPQHF	TGTGCCAGCAGCGCAGTTAGCAATCAGCCCCAGCATTTT
NA	TRBV5-1	TRBJ1-5	NA	CASSLEPGQPQHF	TGCGCCAGCAGCTTGGAGCCGGGTCAGCCCCAGCATTTT